The 8 T cell receptor beta chains below all came from one sample that was sequenced in a study of beta chain features in type 1 diabetes. What was sequenced were expressed TCRB transcripts, since all of the isolated RNA had been reverse transcribed. The method was immunoSEQ multiplex PCR; TCRdb's version includes in-frame clones alone and lacks a portion of them. The sample gives about 320,000 clones, around 15% of which show up once; 6.7% is in the top ten. Sequencing input: central memory CD4+ T cells from blood. The receptors come from a man aged 25 to 40 in good health.

V usage is TRBV6-1 and J usage is TRBJ1-2; TRBD1 matches 8 bases. The junction had 4 bases not matched to a gene; V was cut back by 4 bases and J by 0 bases. CDR3 length: 15 amino acids. Germline loops: CDR1 MNHNS, CDR2 SASEGT. As DNA, the CDR3 is TGTGCCAGCAGTGGCCAGGGGGCCCCTAACTATGGCTACACCTTC. Residues: CASSGQGAPNYGYTF.

V and J are TRBV5-1 and TRBJ2-3; 8 nucleotides match TRBD2. Per the germline V gene, CDR1 is SGHRS and CDR2 is YFSETQ. V shed 2 bases and J 2 bases; nucleotides not matched to a gene: 7. There are 16 residues in the CDR3. The CDR3 DNA reads TGCGCCAGCAGCTTCCGGATAGCGGGATTCACAGATACGCAGTATTTT. Its translation is CASSFRIAGFTDTQYF.

The table lists this clone with a count of one. This rearrangement joins TRBV20-1 to TRBJ1-1; no clear D. CDR1 DFQATT and CDR2 SNEGSKA come from the germline V gene (reference sequence). Deletions cut 4 bases from V and 5 bases from J, with 8 bases between. The CDR3 is made up of 11 amino acids. CDR3: CSATRRTEAFF. CDR3 nucleotide sequence: TGCAGTGCTACTAGACGGACTGAAGCTTTCTTT.

This clone was detected a few times. The V gene is TRBV29-1, the J gene TRBJ1-2; 7 nucleotides agree with TRBD1. CDR1 and CDR2 (germline): SQVTM, ANQGSEA. V shed 5 bases, J shed 4 bases, and the junction held 13 bases outside the gene matches. The CDR3 sequence is 15 residues long. CDR3 nucleotides: TGCAGCGTTCCATCCCCCCACGGGACAGCCTATGGCTACACCTTC. This encodes CSVPSPHGTAYGYTF.

This chain connects TRBV5-6 to TRBJ1-1; 7 positions match TRBD1. V dropped 0 bases and J dropped 6; count of bases not matched to a gene: 2. The length of the CDR3 is 13 residues. The germline V gene has CDR1 SGHDT and CDR2 YYEEEE. The CDR3 protein is CASSLDQGAEAFF. The DNA of the CDR3 is TGTGCCAGCAGCTTGGATCAGGGGGCTGAAGCTTTCTTT.

The genes are TRBV7-7 and TRBJ2-3; 8 bases match TRBD2. J lost 5 bases, V lost 4 bases, and 11 bases had no gene match. CDR1 and CDR2 (germline): SSHAT, FNYEAQ (reference sequence). The CDR3 totals 16 residues. CDR3 nucleotides: TGTGCCAGCAGCTCTTTGGTTAGCGGGACGCGAGATACGCAGTATTTT. Its protein product is CASSSLVSGTRDTQYF.

CDR3 DNA: TGCAGCGTTGGACAGGGGGCGACTGGAAACACCATATATTTT. Protein: CSVGQGATGNTIYF. The chain links TRBV29-1 to TRBJ1-3, with 10 bases that match TRBD1. Germline V gene sequence: CDR1 SQVTM, CDR2 ANQGSEA. J was trimmed by 2 bases and V by 4 bases; bases with no gene match: 2. The CDR3 contains 14 residues.

The genes are TRBV5-4 and TRBJ2-2; D remains ambiguous. V lost 0 bases, J lost 5 bases, and 8 bases lay in between. CDR1 SGHNT and CDR2 YYREEE come from the germline V gene (reference sequence). This CDR3 has 14 amino acids. Written as DNA, the CDR3 is TGTGCCAGCAGCTTGGGAGAGAGGACCGGGGAGCTGTTTTTT. Protein sequence: CASSLGERTGELFF.